This T cell receptor (beta chain) was recovered during a study of T cells in Graves' hyperthyroidism and ophthalmopathy. Amplification targeted TCR beta CDR3 regions from RNA transcripts. The study used the HTBI primer set for a first-round RT-PCR of the TCR CDR3. TCRdb ran MiXCR on the multiplex PCR reads and lists one entry per CDR3 protein. Of fewer than 450,000 distinct CDR3 sequences in the sample, about an eighth are singletons; the top ten hold 28%. At least ten counts were recorded for this clonotype. Antigen: not known. Germline V gives CDR1 SGHNT, CDR2 YENEEA. The V end lost 4 bases, the J end lost 10 bases, and 14 bases lay between the germline ends. The CDR3 spans 13 residues. Study findings and constraints: Most thyroid clonotypes with frequency above 0.001 were detected in blood.

The chain couples TRBV11-3 to TRBJ2-1, with D possibly TRBD2 on 6 matching bases. The receptor comes from a man aged 45-65 years with Graves' ophthalmopathy. Input material: blood. The CDR3 loop is CASSSTPGLEQFF. For the CDR3, the DNA is TGTGCCAGCAGCTCCACTCCGGGACTCGAGCAGTTCTTC.